These 28 T cell receptor beta chains originate from one sample sequenced in a study of cytomegalovirus exposure and HLA in healthy donors. Use of 60 Vbeta and 13 Jbeta primers characterized the PCR. The repertoire was sequenced with immunoSEQ multiplex PCR; TCRdb's copy has only in-frame clones and lacks some. This sample has more than 30,000 clones; 74% occur once, and the top ten carry roughly 6%. Material for sequencing was PBMCs. These receptors all come from a man aged 30 to 39 in good health and CMV-seronegative.

This rearrangement joins TRBV27 to TRBJ1-2, with 7 bases aligning to TRBD1. The junction had 8 bases not matched to a gene; V was cut back by 5 bases and J by 2 bases. This CDR3 comprises 15 residues. Germline V lookup: CDR1 MNHEY, CDR2 SMNVEV (reference sequence). This CDR3 is CASSPWKGQNYGYTF. The CDR3 DNA follows: TGTGCCAGCAGTCCATGGAAGGGACAGAACTATGGCTACACCTTC.

Turning to this clone: At one end the junction does not follow the germline gene, possibly because of a read error. The chain carries TRBV7-7 and TRBJ2-1; the D gene is possibly TRBD2 (5 bases). Germline values: CDR1 SSHAT, CDR2 FNYEAQ (reference sequence). CDR3 length: 15 amino acids. The CDR3 protein is CASSFGLASYNEQFF. CDR3 DNA sequence: TGTGCTAGCAGCTTCGGGCTAGCAAGCTACAATGAGCAGTTCTTC.

The CDR3 sequence: CASSGNGAVNTEAFF. CDR3 nucleotides: TGTGCCAGTAGTGGGAATGGGGCCGTGAACACTGAAGCTTTCTTT. This sequence joins TRBV19 and TRBJ1-1; possibly TRBD1 for D (5 bases). CDR3 length: 15 amino acids. Germline V lookup: CDR1 LNHDA, CDR2 SQIVND (reference sequence). V was shortened by 5 bases and J by 0 bases, with 13 bases between the two germline ends.

The rearrangement links TRBV5-1 to TRBJ1-3; unclear D gene. Trimming removed 0 bases from V and 0 bases from J, with 10 bases in between. The CDR3 has 16 amino acids. Germline V gives CDR1 SGHRS, CDR2 YFSETQ. The DNA for the CDR3 is TGCGCCAGCAGCTTGGACGGCACTATCTCTGGAAACACCATATATTTT. It yields the protein CASSLDGTISGNTIYF.

The rearrangement uses TRBV4-2 and TRBJ2-7, with a possible D match to TRBD2 (6 bases). Looked up from germline, CDR1 is LGHNA and CDR2 is YNFKEQ. The germline V and J ends were trimmed by 1 base and 0 bases, with 13 bases remaining between them. CDR3 length equals 16 residues. The CDR3 nucleotides are TGTGCCAGCAGCCAAGCGGAAGACGGGAGCTCCTACGAGCAGTACTTC. Translated, it gives CASSQAEDGSSYEQYF.

The CDR3 nucleotides are TGTGCCAGCAGTCCCCTGGGAGTAGCGGGGGGGCCCGGGAATGAGCAGTTCTTC. Its translation is CASSPLGVAGGPGNEQFF. This chain connects TRBV7-6 to TRBJ2-1; 11 nucleotides match TRBD2. V was pared by 6 bases and J by 7 bases, with 17 bases of the junction left unmatched. CDR3 length: 18 residues. In germline, CDR1 is SGHVS, CDR2 FNYEAQ. The variable domain in full, completed from reference TRBV7-6 and TRBJ2-1, reads GAGVSQSPRYKVTKRGQDVALRCDPISGHVSLYWYRQALGQGPEFLTYFNYEAQQDKSGLPNDRFSAERPEGSISTLTIQRTEQRDSAMYRCASSPLGVAGGPGNEQFFGPGTRLTVL.

This clone was seen more than once but under ten times. CDR3 region: CASSSDGGAETQYF. CDR3 sequence (DNA): TGTGCCAGCAGCTCAGATGGAGGGGCGGAGACCCAGTACTTC. The chain is built from TRBV7-9 and TRBJ2-5; possible D gene TRBD2, 6 bases. Germline lookup yields CDR1 SEHNR and CDR2 FQNEAQ (reference sequence). The V gene lost 4 bases and the J gene lost 5 bases, with 14 bases spanning the gap. The CDR3 has 14 residues.

The J gene is TRBJ2-2, the V gene TRBV19; D is unclear. The V and J ends lost 8 bases and 8 bases respectively, with 12 bases between them. This CDR3 region has 12 residues. The germline CDR1 and CDR2 sequences are LNHDA and SQIVND (reference sequence). This chain's CDR3 is CASVSPRGELFF. The CDR3 DNA follows: TGTGCCAGTGTCAGTCCGAGGGGGGAGCTGTTTTTT.

This clone has more than one count but fewer than ten. V and J are TRBV25-1 and TRBJ2-1; TRBD2 agrees at 7 bases. The CDR3 spans 15 residues. V gave up 2 bases and J gave up 4 bases; unmatched junction bases: 5. Germline loops: CDR1 MGHDK, CDR2 SYGVNS. The DNA for the CDR3 is TGTGCCAGCAGTGAACACAGCGGGGATTACAATGAGCAGTTCTTC. This sequence encodes CASSEHSGDYNEQFF.

V gene TRBV18 combines with J gene TRBJ2-5; 13 bases are a match to TRBD2. The CDR3 covers 15 residues. Germline CDR1 is KGHSH and CDR2 is LQKENI. The V gene end was trimmed by 10 bases and the J gene end by 5 bases; junction bases not matched to a gene: 10. CDR3 sequence: CATRGTSGTVETQYF. The CDR3 coding sequence is TGTGCCACCAGAGGGACTAGCGGGACGGTGGAGACCCAGTACTTC.

V and J are TRBV28 and TRBJ2-1; 9 bases line up with TRBD1. The CDR3 consists of 14 residues. Germline trimming cut 10 bases from V and 6 bases from J; bases unmatched to any gene: 10. Germline V gene sequence: CDR1 MDHEN, CDR2 SYDVKM. CDR3 DNA sequence: TGTGCCACCCTCCGGGACAGGGTATCCAATGAGCAGTTCTTC. Translated, it gives CATLRDRVSNEQFF.

The chain combines TRBV7-2 with TRBJ2-3; 10 nucleotides line up with TRBD2. CDR3 length equals 15 residues. The germline gives CDR1 SGHTA, CDR2 FQGNSA. Losses at the gene ends were 0 bases for V and 5 bases for J; bases not matched to a gene: 2. The CDR3, as DNA: TGTGCCAGCAGCTTAGCGCTAGCGGGGGTAGATACGCAGTATTTT. This translates into CASSLALAGVDTQYF.

The rearrangement uses TRBV9 and TRBJ2-5, with TRBD2 matching 10 bases. This CDR3 has 15 residues. Germline V CDR1 and CDR2: SGDLS, YYNGEE. V dropped 0 bases and J dropped 5; count of bases not matched to a gene: 4. The CDR3 DNA is TGTGCCAGCAGCGTAGTAGCGGGGGGTTTGGAGACCCAGTACTTC. This encodes CASSVVAGGLETQYF. Full variable domain (rest looked up from reference TRBV9 and TRBJ2-5): DSGVTQTPKHLITATGQRVTLRCSPRSGDLSVYWYQQSLDQGLQFLIQYYNGEERAKGNILERFSAQQFPDLHSELNLSSLELGDSALYFCASSVVAGGLETQYFGPGTRLLVL.

V gene TRBV14 combines with J gene TRBJ2-7; D might be TRBD2 (7 bases). The germline gives CDR1 SGHDN, CDR2 FVKESK. V was clipped by 1 base and J by 4 bases, with 17 bases between them. This CDR3 has 16 amino acids. As DNA, the CDR3 is TGTGCCAGCAGCCAAGGACTGGGGGGGGGCAAGTACGAGCAGTACTTC. It specifies CASSQGLGGGKYEQYF.

This chain connects TRBV9 to TRBJ1-4, with 7 bases fitting TRBD1. The CDR3 spans 15 residues. Germline V gene data show CDR1 as SGDLS and CDR2 as YYNGEE. Trimming took 2 bases from V and 8 from J; bases not matched to a gene: 9. CDR3: CASSVSTGMMEKLFF. The CDR3 bases are TGTGCCAGCAGCGTCTCGACAGGGATGATGGAAAAACTGTTTTTT.

The chain couples TRBV28 to TRBJ1-1; 11 nucleotides line up with TRBD1. Per the germline V gene, CDR1 is MDHEN and CDR2 is SYDVKM. The CDR3 contains 17 residues. Trimming at V came to 7 bases and at J to 0 bases, leaving 10 bases not matched to a gene. The CDR3 DNA follows: TGTGCCAGCATTCCTATGGGACAGGGGGTAGTGAACACTGAAGCTTTCTTT. Translated, it gives CASIPMGQGVVNTEAFF.

The rearrangement links TRBV5-1 to TRBJ2-3; the D gene is possibly TRBD1 (6 bases). This CDR3 is 14 amino acids long. CDR1 is SGHRS, CDR2 YFSETQ, per germline. V was cut by 1 base and J by 0 bases, with 6 bases left in between. Written as DNA, the CDR3 is TGCGCCAGCAGCTTGCAGGGGAGCACAGATACGCAGTATTTT. Encoded protein: CASSLQGSTDTQYF.

By frequency in the sample, this clone is medium-sized (0.01 to 0.1%). The DNA of the CDR3 is TGTGCCAGCAGACCAGACAGGGTGTCCTACGAGCAGTACTTC. It encodes CASRPDRVSYEQYF. The chain links TRBV5-4 to TRBJ2-7; TRBD1 matches at 7 bases. Unmatched junction bases numbered 6, after V lost 5 bases and J lost 1 base. The CDR3 spans 14 residues. CDR1 is SGHNT, CDR2 YYREEE, per germline (reference sequence).

V gene TRBV18 combines with J gene TRBJ2-7; 10 nucleotides align to TRBD2. Germline values: CDR1 KGHSH, CDR2 LQKENI. The ends lost 1 base at V and 7 bases at J; junction bases unmatched: 7. The CDR3 sequence is 15 residues long. Written as DNA, the CDR3 is TGTGCCAGCTCACCACGACCTAGCGGGAGTGGGGAGCAGTACTTC. Residues: CASSPRPSGSGEQYF.

J is TRBJ1-2 and V is TRBV27; TRBD1 matches 9 bases. Germline V gene sequence: CDR1 MNHEY, CDR2 SMNVEV (reference sequence). The V gene end was trimmed by 0 bases and the J gene end by 6 bases; junction bases not matched to a gene: 8. This CDR3 spans 16 amino acids. DNA for the CDR3: TGTGCCAGCAGTTTATCTCGCCCGGACAGGGGCGATGGCTACACCTTC. Translated, it gives CASSLSRPDRGDGYTF.

This clone was seen a handful of times. The gene calls are TRBV7-8 and TRBJ1-2; 7 nucleotides align to TRBD1. J gave up 3 bases and V 0 bases, and 7 bases lay outside the gene matches. Looked up from germline, CDR1 is SGHVS and CDR2 is FQNEAQ. The length of the CDR3 is 16 residues. CDR3 residues: CASSLARDSSYYGYTF. DNA for the CDR3: TGTGCCAGCAGCTTAGCCCGGGACAGCAGTTACTATGGCTACACCTTC.

The chain joins TRBV7-2 to TRBJ1-2, with D perhaps TRBD1 (5 bases). The CDR3 has 15 amino acids. V was pared by 5 bases and J by 6 bases, with 19 bases between. CDR1 is SGHTA and CDR2 is FQGNSA in the germline V gene. CDR3 residues: CASSRVQDGSDGYTF. The DNA of the CDR3 is TGTGCCAGCAGCCGCGTACAGGACGGCTCTGATGGCTACACCTTC.

DNA of the CDR3: TGTGCCAGCAGCTTACCCCCGGGACAGGGGAGCGAGCAGTACTTC. Amino acid sequence: CASSLPPGQGSEQYF. The chain has TRBV5-4 and TRBJ2-7; TRBD1 aligns across 10 bases. V gave up 2 bases and J gave up 6 bases; unmatched junction bases: 8. The CDR3 is 15 residues long. Per germline, CDR1 SGHNT and CDR2 YYREEE (reference sequence).

In this sample, this clone is large. The rearrangement uses TRBV7-9 and TRBJ2-1, with D perhaps matching TRBD2 (5 bases). Trimming stripped 0 bases from V and 0 bases from J, with 12 bases between. This CDR3 is built from 17 residues. Germline V CDR1 and CDR2: SEHNR, FQNEAQ (reference sequence). The CDR3, as DNA: TGTGCCAGCAGCTTAGCGCGTCTAGCAGGCTCCTACAATGAGCAGTTCTTC. Amino acid sequence: CASSLARLAGSYNEQFF.

The rearrangement joins TRBV30 to TRBJ2-5, with D tentatively TRBD1 (6 bases). The assigned J gene may be wrong: the sequence end matches TRBJ2-7 better. From germline, CDR1 is GTSNPN and CDR2 SVGIG (reference sequence). The CDR3 has 12 amino acids. CDR3 DNA: TGTGCCTGGGAGGGGGTTTCCTACGAGCAGTACTTC. Residues: CAWEGVSYEQYF.

The chain has TRBV9 and TRBJ2-1, with 7 bases aligning to TRBD1. V shed 4 bases, J shed 5 bases, and the junction held 9 bases outside the gene matches. Germline V gene sequence: CDR1 SGDLS, CDR2 YYNGEE. The CDR3 sequence is 15 residues long. Written as DNA, the CDR3 is TGTGCCAGCAGCATAATCGGACAGGACAACAATGAGCAGTTCTTC. Encoded protein: CASSIIGQDNNEQFF.

This chain uses TRBV6-1 with TRBJ2-5, with 8 bases lining up with TRBD2. The CDR3 sequence is 14 residues long. The germline V gene has CDR1 MNHNS and CDR2 SASEGT. Trimming at V came to 7 bases and at J to 0 bases, leaving 4 bases not matched to a gene. CDR3 sequence (DNA): TGTGCCAGCAAGACTAGCGCCTACCAAGAGACCCAGTACTTC. Amino acids: CASKTSAYQETQYF.

The V gene is TRBV19, the J gene TRBJ2-5, with TRBD2 matching 11 bases. After removal of 8 bases from V and 7 bases from J, the junction contained 18 bases not matched to a gene. Germline-derived CDR1 and CDR2 are LNHDA and SQIVND (reference sequence). The CDR3 sequence is 17 residues long. The chain's CDR3 is CASPSRLAGGSGGTQYF. The DNA of the CDR3 is TGTGCCAGTCCCTCCCGCCTAGCGGGAGGTTCGGGAGGGACCCAGTACTTC.